The 19 T cell receptor beta chains presented below share a single source sample, sequenced in a study of blood T cells in healthy people across ages. The second PCR ran 7 to 11 cycles with a sample-barcoded 5' primer and J-beta primers. TCRdb reprocessed the 5' RACE reads with MiXCR, giving one entry per CDR3 protein. Of 700,000 to 900,000 distinct CDR3 sequences detected, roughly 50% appear once; the ten largest clones hold approximately 40%. Input material: blood. The receptors were gathered from a man older than 75 in good health.

J is TRBJ2-4 and V is TRBV6-1, with D possibly being TRBD1 or TRBD2 (5 bases each). The CDR3 totals 15 residues. V was trimmed by 8 bases and J by 5 bases, leaving 19 bases between them. Germline V gene lookup returns CDR1 MNHNS and CDR2 SASEGT. The CDR3: CASLVLRDRQNIQYF. The CDR3, as DNA: TGTGCCAGCCTCGTCCTCCGGGACCGCCAAAACATTCAGTACTTC.

The chain links TRBV7-2 to TRBJ1-2; no definite D call. The CDR3 sequence is 14 residues long. Per the germline V gene, CDR1 is SGHTA and CDR2 is FQGNSA. The V end was cut by 3 bases, the J end by 3 bases, with 11 bases between. CDR3 coding DNA: TGTGCCAGCAGCTTCGACGGACTGTACTATGGCTACACCTTC. Its translation is CASSFDGLYYGYTF.

This clonotype has only a few counts. The chain is built from TRBV4-2 and TRBJ2-7; D possibly matches TRBD1 or TRBD2 (5 bases each). Trimming stripped 4 bases from V and 2 bases from J, with 12 bases between. The CDR3 sequence is 14 residues long. Germline V lookup: CDR1 LGHNA, CDR2 YNFKEQ. CDR3 sequence (DNA): TGTGCCAGCAGCCCCGACCGGGGCGCCTACGAGCAGTACTTC. As protein: CASSPDRGAYEQYF.

The chain employs TRBV25-1 and TRBJ2-5, with 9 bases identical to TRBD1. The last part of the DNA fits TRBJ2-7 better; the J call may be wrong. The CDR3 is made up of 14 amino acids. Looked up from germline, CDR1 is MGHDK and CDR2 is SYGVNS. CDR3 bases: TGTGCCAGCAGTGGTTGGACAGGGGTCGCCGAGCAGTACTTC. Amino acid sequence: CASSGWTGVAEQYF.

The chain has TRBV25-1 and TRBJ2-7; TRBD2 agrees at 7 bases. The germline CDR1 and CDR2 sequences are MGHDK and SYGVNS. This CDR3 has 15 residues. J was trimmed by 2 bases and V by 1 base; bases with no gene match: 5. In DNA form, the CDR3 reads TGTGCCAGCAGTGAATCTAGGCGGGAGACCTACGAGCAGTACTTC. Translating gives CASSESRRETYEQYF.

The V and J genes are TRBV11-2 and TRBJ2-1; D could derive from TRBD1 or TRBD2 (5 bases each). Germline V CDR1 and CDR2: SGHAT, FQNNGV. Trimming removed 5 bases at V and 9 bases at J, with 14 bases between. The CDR3 covers 13 residues. CDR3: CASSGIRDGEQFF. The CDR3 nucleotides are TGTGCCAGCAGCGGAATCAGGGACGGTGAGCAGTTCTTC.

The chain couples TRBV28 to TRBJ2-5; a possible D gene is TRBD1 (6 bases). This CDR3 region has 16 residues. Germline CDR1 and CDR2: MDHEN and SYDVKM. V was cut by 6 bases and J by 5 bases, with 22 bases left in between. The CDR3 sequence is CASRAILGARRETQYF. The CDR3 region has the DNA TGTGCCAGCAGAGCCATTCTGGGGGCAAGGCGGGAGACCCAGTACTTC.

This clonotype was seen a handful of times. The chain couples TRBV3-1 to TRBJ1-2; 11 bases line up with TRBD1. The CDR3 spans 15 residues. The germline V gene has CDR1 LGHDT and CDR2 YNNKEL (reference sequence). The ends lost 4 bases at V and 2 bases at J; junction bases unmatched: 3. The CDR3 DNA reads as TGTGCCAGCAGCCCCCGGGACAGGGGGAACTATGGCTACACCTTC. Translated: CASSPRDRGNYGYTF.

The chain combines TRBV12-3 or TRBV12-4 with TRBJ1-2, with a tentative D call TRBD1 (5 bases). V was clipped by 5 bases and J by 1 base, with 17 bases between them. This CDR3 is built from 16 residues. This CDR3 is CASSLGMGTVNYGYTF. The CDR3 bases are TGTGCCAGCAGTCTTGGAATGGGGACTGTTAACTATGGCTACACCTTC.

This clonotype is a singleton in its sample. The rearrangement uses TRBV5-1 and TRBJ2-1, with D perhaps TRBD1 (5 bases). The CDR3 is made up of 16 amino acids. Germline V lookup: CDR1 SGHRS, CDR2 YFSETQ. Trimming removed 0 bases from V and 8 bases from J, with 18 bases in between. The CDR3 reads CASSLEGQSYTDEQFF. DNA of the CDR3: TGCGCCAGCAGCTTGGAGGGGCAATCGTATACTGATGAGCAGTTCTTC.

The sample holds a few counts of this clonotype. This chain joins TRBV5-4 and TRBJ1-4, with a tentative D call TRBD1 (6 bases). There are 16 residues in the CDR3. Trimming took off 0 bases at V and 2 bases at J, with 11 bases between the two ends. CDR1 and CDR2 (germline): SGHNT, YYREEE (reference sequence). The CDR3 loop reads CASSLAPGGTNEKLFF. The DNA for the CDR3 is TGTGCCAGCAGCTTGGCCCCGGGGGGCACTAATGAAAAACTGTTTTTT. Full variable domain (remainder filled in from reference TRBV5-4 and TRBJ1-4): ETGVTQSPTHLIKTRGQQVTLRCSSQSGHNTVSWYQQALGQGPQFIFQYYREEENGRGNFPPRFSGLQFPNYSSELNVNALELDDSALYLCASSLAPGGTNEKLFFGSGTQLSVL.

This chain joins TRBV12-1 and TRBJ2-4; TRBD2 is the table's D call, not checked against the DNA. TRBV12-1 is reported as a pseudogene. CDR3 length: 14 residues. The chain's CDR3 is CASSPSIAKNIQYF. The CDR3 DNA reads TGTGCCAGCAGCCCCTCCATAGCCAAAAACATTCAGTACTTC.

The V call is TRBV6-1, the J call TRBJ1-6, with a possible D match to TRBD1 (5 bases). Trimming left V 0 bases short and J 7 bases short, with 10 bases between. The CDR3 runs 15 residues. Germline V gives CDR1 MNHNS, CDR2 SASEGT. CDR3 sequence (DNA): TGTGCCAGCAGTGAAGCGCAGGCAGGGAATTCACCCCTCCACTTT. Protein product: CASSEAQAGNSPLHF.

V is TRBV28 and J is TRBJ2-6, with 7 bases aligning to TRBD2. Unmatched junction bases numbered 5, after V lost 3 bases and J lost 0 bases. Germline loops: CDR1 MDHEN, CDR2 SYDVKM. The CDR3 length is 17 residues. For the CDR3, the DNA is TGTGCCAGCAGTTTGGTAGCGGGCGACTCTGGGGCCAACGTCCTGACTTTC. This sequence encodes CASSLVAGDSGANVLTF.

The V call is TRBV7-2, the J call TRBJ1-2, with D possibly being TRBD1 (6 bases). CDR1 and CDR2 from the germline V gene are SGHTA and FQGNSA. The V end was cut by 5 bases, the J end by 4 bases, with 11 bases between. CDR3 length: 13 amino acids. The CDR3 is CASSLRTVYGYTF. The DNA for the CDR3 is TGTGCCAGCAGCCTTCGGACAGTCTATGGCTACACCTTC.

Comment on this clonotype: A junction end diverges from the germline sequence, so it may reflect a read error. The rearrangement joins TRBV24-1 to TRBJ2-7; TRBD2 aligns across 12 bases. The CDR3 runs to 13 residues. Germline V gene lookup returns CDR1 KGHDR and CDR2 SFDVKD. This chain's CDR3 is CATQTSGSYVQYF. In DNA, the CDR3 is TGTGCCACCCAGACTAGCGGGAGTTACGTGCAGTACTTC.

This clonotype is a singleton in its sample. The rearrangement uses TRBV6-6 and TRBJ2-7; tentative D call: TRBD2 (6 bases). The CDR3 loop spans 15 amino acids. The germline V gene encodes CDR1 MNHNY and CDR2 SVGAGI (reference sequence). Here the CDR3 DNA reads TGTGTCAGTCGAGCGGCACTGCCATGGGGGGACGAGCAGTACTTC. This sequence encodes CVSRAALPWGDEQYF.

This clonotype was picked up a small number of times. The chain uses TRBV29-1 and TRBJ1-4; D perhaps matches TRBD1 (6 bases). Deletions cut 7 bases from V and 3 bases from J, with 15 bases between. CDR1 is SQVTM and CDR2 is ANQGSEA in the germline V gene. The CDR3 covers 14 residues. This chain's CDR3 is CSARGKLANEKLFF. CDR3 sequence (DNA): TGCAGCGCCAGGGGCAAACTAGCTAATGAAAAACTGTTTTTT.

The chain employs TRBV20-1 and TRBJ2-5, with 10 bases identical to TRBD2. This CDR3 region has 16 residues. The germline CDR1 and CDR2 sequences are DFQATT and SNEGSKA (reference sequence). With V trimmed by 3 bases and J by 2 bases, 9 bases remained unmatched. For the CDR3, the DNA is TGCAGTGCTAGTAGGGCTAGCGGGAGAACTCAAGAGACCCAGTACTTC. Protein sequence: CSASRASGRTQETQYF.